One TCR beta chain is described in this entry. This clonotype was counted a few times. No antigen is known for it. Within one base of it there is no much larger clone, and no base qualities were kept. This sample was taken from a study of glioma-infiltrating T cells (dated by TCRdb to 2016 to 2017). For the wider study: Sequencing of TCR alpha- and beta-chain repertoires was performed on glioma tissue, on non-neoplastic brain tissue, and on matched peripheral blood mononuclear cells. To gauge divergence between tissue and blood T-cell populations, every tissue-infiltrating repertoire was compared against the peripheral blood repertoire from the same patient. Three low-grade glioma patients, roughly eight primary glioblastoma patients, and three non-glioma patients who contributed non-neoplastic brain tissue made up the paired cohort. Here is what the overall study found, with its caveats: Group comparisons were based on small numbers of patients: three non-neoplastic, three low-grade glioma and 7 to 9 glioblastoma patients. VJ-independent divergence between tissue and blood was found to be below expectation in non-neoplastic patients but above expectation in all gliomas, particularly low-grade gliomas. Very few CDR3 sequences were shared between tissue and blood, attributed to high CDR3 diversity and limited sampling.

From its cysteine to its phenylalanine, the CDR3 spans 13 amino acids. CDR3 DNA is the only sequence kept; it has 39 bases, read in frame from the first base. The junction carries 4 bases between V and J, which are trimmed by 4 bases and 0 bases respectively. CDR1 MDHEN and CDR2 SYDVKM are derived from the germline V gene. TCR alpha and beta CDR3 regions were amplified with the iRepertoire nested amplicon-rescue multiplex PCR (arm-PCR) platform from RNA. The input for one-step reverse transcription and amplification was about 95-450 ng of either tissue mRNA or PBMC total RNA. Following bead purification, Illumina adapters were added by a secondary multiplex PCR, and libraries between 200 and 400 bp were gel-purified. Internal 6-nucleotide barcodes were carried by the libraries and were used for demultiplexing. Libraries were sequenced on an Illumina MiSeq with 2x220 or 2x250 nucleotide paired-end reads. As for how the authors treated the data: Paired reads were merged with FLASH 1.2.11 and aligned to the GRCh37 human genome with BWA-MEM before extracting TRA and TRB reads. For V and J assignment, an IMGT-derived reference of cassette sequences and CDR3 motifs that included pseudogenes was used. Reads were translated in three frames, and productive CDR3s were defined as those with a C...FGXG motif and no stop codons. A clonotype was defined as a unique combination of a V-J cassette pair and a CDR3 amino acid sequence. Reads were filtered by Hamming distance, thresholded by each sample's sequence error rate in mapped regions. The public reads were reanalyzed by TCRdb: fastp trimming at Q25, MiXCR alignment, in-frame beta chains only. Each record represents a unique CDR3 protein, reported with the most common genes and DNA among its rows. TCRdb, not the authors, supplied the V and J calls. This sample is represented by more than 110,000 distinct CDR3 sequences; 30% to 40% of them were singletons. The ten most abundant clones make up roughly 20% of the sample.

Sequencing was done on a sample of glioma tissue, nonneoplastic brain tissue, or PBMCs (not recorded which). The chain couples TRBV28 to TRBJ1-5; no D gene can be assigned with confidence. The TCR comes from a human donor with low-grade glioma or glioblastoma, undergoing nonglioma brain surgery, or in good health (not recorded which). The nucleotides read TGTGCCAGCAGTTGGGTTAGCAATCAGCCCCAGCATTTT. This codes for CASSWVSNQPQHF.